Listed below are T cell receptor beta chains from one sample, sequenced in a study of blood T cell repertoires in COVID-19. The repertoire was sequenced with immunoSEQ multiplex PCR; TCRdb's copy has only in-frame clones and lacks some. The sample includes fewer than 500,000 clones, 70% to 90% of them seen just once. The sequencing input was peripheral blood. The receptors were sampled from a man aged 18 to 35 with COVID-19, enrolled during active disease. Both conserved end residues are part of each CDR3. A D gene is named only where the DNA matches it firmly. Clone size is stated in some rows and not others, as once, few, many or a class when expanded.

v_call	clone_size	j_call	d_call	cdr3_nt	cdr3_aa
TRBV15	-	TRBJ2-7	TRBD1	TGTGCCACCAGCAGAGACACCGGGACAGGGGGTACCTACGAGCAGTACTTC	CATSRDTGTGGTYEQYF
TRBV5-6	-	TRBJ2-3	-	TGTGCCAGCAGCTTACCGGGACTTCGTTACTCCACAGATACGCAGTATTTT	CASSLPGLRYSTDTQYF
TRBV3-1/TRBV3-2	-	TRBJ2-1	-	TGTGCCAGCAACATTAGGGGGGGGGCTAAGGATGAGCAGTTCTTC	CASNIRGGAKDEQFF
TRBV3-1/TRBV3-2	-	TRBJ2-7	-	TGTGCCAGCAGCCTTCCCGCTGAGAGGGCCCTCCTCTACGAGCAGTACTTC	CASSLPAERALLYEQYF
TRBV7-9	-	TRBJ2-1	TRBD1	TGTGCCAGCAGCTTATCCGGGACAGGGAACAATGAGCAGTTCTTC	CASSLSGTGNNEQFF
TRBV9	-	TRBJ2-3	-	TGTGCCAGCAGCGTCTACGGGACTAGCACAGATACGCAGTATTTT	CASSVYGTSTDTQYF
TRBV20-1	-	TRBJ1-1	-	TGCAGTGCTAGTACCAGGATCACTGAAGCTTTCTTT	CSASTRITEAFF
TRBV10-3	-	TRBJ2-7	-	TGTGCCATCAGTGAGTTAGATCCTTACGAGCAGTACTTC	CAISELDPYEQYF
TRBV19	-	TRBJ2-1	TRBD2	TGTGCCAGTAGTAATCGAAAGGGACTAGCGGAGCAGTTCTTC	CASSNRKGLAEQFF
TRBV6-5	once	TRBJ2-7	-	TGTGCCAGCAGTTTGGGAGAAAACTACGAGCAGTACTTC	CASSLGENYEQYF
TRBV7-9	-	TRBJ2-1	TRBD2	TGTGCCAGCAGCCGGACTAGCGGGAATGAGCAGTTCTTC	CASSRTSGNEQFF
TRBV24-1	-	TRBJ2-1	-	TGTGCCACCAGTGACCTCCAGCGGATGAGCTCCTACAATGAGCAGTTCTTC	CATSDLQRMSSYNEQFF
TRBV15	-	TRBJ1-2	TRBD1	TGTGCCACCAGCAGAGGGACCGGGACAGGGGGTGGTGGCTACACCTTC	CATSRGTGTGGGGYTF
TRBV6-1	-	TRBJ2-7	-	TGTGCCAGCAGTGAAGAAAGGGGGTGGACCGAGCAGTACTTC	CASSEERGWTEQYF
TRBV5-6	-	TRBJ2-3	TRBD1	TGTGCCAGCAGCTTGGGACCGGGACAGGGATCAGATACGCAGTATTTT	CASSLGPGQGSDTQYF
TRBV7-9	-	TRBJ1-5	-	TGTGCCAGCAGCCAACTCTCGGCGGAAAGCAATCAGCCCCAGCATTTT	CASSQLSAESNQPQHF
TRBV29-1	-	TRBJ2-2	TRBD2	TGCAGCGTTTGGGGGTCGCGGGAGGACACCGGGGAGCTGTTTTTT	CSVWGSREDTGELFF
TRBV6-5	-	TRBJ1-4	-	TGTGCCAGCAGGGAGAACGAAAAACTGTTTTTT	CASRENEKLFF
TRBV12-3/TRBV12-4	-	TRBJ2-5	-	TGTGCCAGCAGTGGGGGGGGCAAGAGAACCCAGTACTTC	CASSGGGKRTQYF
TRBV2	-	TRBJ2-7	TRBD1	TGTGCCAGCAGTGAGACCGGGACAGGGGTCGAGCAGTACTTC	CASSETGTGVEQYF
TRBV2	once	TRBJ2-1	TRBD2	TGTGCCAGCAGGGCTAGCGGGAAGCAGTTCTTC	CASRASGKQFF
TRBV6-1	once	TRBJ1-3	-	TGTGCCAGCAGTGAAAGGGGTTCGAGCTCTGGAAACACCATATATTTT	CASSERGSSSGNTIYF
TRBV2	-	TRBJ1-2	-	TGTGCCAGCAGTGACAGGGGCTATGGCTACACCTTC	CASSDRGYGYTF
TRBV27	-	TRBJ2-5	-	TGTGCCAGCAGTTCTCGGGGAGAGACCCAGTACTTC	CASSSRGETQYF
TRBV19	-	TRBJ2-1	-	TGTGCCAGTAGGCCCCCAGGGGTGGTCAATGAGCAGTTCTTC	CASRPPGVVNEQFF
TRBV5-4	once	TRBJ2-2	TRBD2	TGTGCCAGCAGCCCGGGAGGTCGACTAGCGGGAGTATCCGGGGAGCTGTTTTTT	CASSPGGRLAGVSGELFF
TRBV24-1	-	TRBJ2-3	TRBD2	TGTGCCACCAGTGACACTAGCGGGATGAGCACAGATACGCAGTATTTT	CATSDTSGMSTDTQYF
TRBV24-1	-	TRBJ2-5	TRBD2	TGTGCCACCAGTGTCCAACTAGCGGGAGGCCAAGAGACCCAGTACTTC	CATSVQLAGGQETQYF
TRBV11-2	-	TRBJ2-7	-	TGTGCCAGCAGCTTCCTAGATTACGAGCAGTACTTC	CASSFLDYEQYF
TRBV2	-	TRBJ1-1	-	TGTGCCAGCAGTGTAGGAGGGGAGGGTGAAGCTTTCTTT	CASSVGGEGEAFF
TRBV4-1	-	TRBJ2-5	TRBD2	TGCGCCAGCAGCCTATTACCTAGCGGGGCGACGCAAGAGACCCAGTACTTC	CASSLLPSGATQETQYF
TRBV5-5	once	TRBJ2-3	TRBD1	TGTGCCAGCAGCCCGCAGTACAGGGGTACAGATACGCAGTATTTT	CASSPQYRGTDTQYF
TRBV19	-	TRBJ1-5	TRBD1	TGTGCCAGTAATGACAGGGGTAATCAGCCCCAGCATTTT	CASNDRGNQPQHF
TRBV5-1	-	TRBJ2-7	TRBD2	TGCGCCAGCAGCCCGGGAGCGGGGATAAACGAGCAGTACTTC	CASSPGAGINEQYF
TRBV18	-	TRBJ1-1	TRBD1	TGTGCCAGCTCAAAAGGACAGGCGGTCACTGAAGCTTTCTTT	CASSKGQAVTEAFF
TRBV3-1/TRBV3-2	-	TRBJ2-3	-	TGTGCCAGCAGCCTTGGAGTCGATACGCAGTATTTT	CASSLGVDTQYF
TRBV9	-	TRBJ2-3	TRBD2	TGTGCCAGCAGCGTTGGACTAGCGGGGGGGCTCGGCACAGATACGCAGTATTTT	CASSVGLAGGLGTDTQYF
TRBV6-6	-	TRBJ1-6	-	TGTGCCAGCAGTTACGTGGCAGGGGTCAATTCACCCCTCCACTTT	CASSYVAGVNSPLHF
TRBV21-1	-	TRBJ1-1	-	TGTGCCAGCAGCACGCGCCTTAGAGGGGGCGCGGACACTGAAGCTTTCTTT	CASSTRLRGGADTEAFF
TRBV25-1	-	TRBJ2-4	-	TGTGCCAGCAGTGAATACTTGCAGGGAAACATTCAGTACTTC	CASSEYLQGNIQYF
TRBV7-9	-	TRBJ2-2	TRBD1	TGTGCCAGCAGCTTCCCAGGGGGCTCGAACACCGGGGAGCTGTTTTTT	CASSFPGGSNTGELFF
TRBV2	-	TRBJ2-1	-	TGTGCCAGCAGTGAACGGGGTCCCTCCTACAATGAGCAGTTCTTC	CASSERGPSYNEQFF
TRBV5-4	once	TRBJ2-3	TRBD1	TGTGCCAGCAGCCATGACAGGGGCCTAACAGATACGCAGTATTTT	CASSHDRGLTDTQYF
TRBV2	-	TRBJ2-7	-	TGTGCCAGCAGTGAGCTAGACGTATGGAACGAGCAGTACTTC	CASSELDVWNEQYF
TRBV7-8	few	TRBJ1-6	TRBD1	TGTGCCAGCAGCGCGGGGACAGGGCCCTCCTATAATTCACCCCTCCACTTT	CASSAGTGPSYNSPLHF
TRBV5-1	-	TRBJ2-2	-	TGCGCCAGCAGCTTGGCCGCAGGCACCGGGGAGCTGTTTTTT	CASSLAAGTGELFF
TRBV7-2	-	TRBJ1-1	-	TGTGCCAGCAGCCCCTGGGAGGGGAGAACTGAAGCTTTCTTT	CASSPWEGRTEAFF
TRBV5-4	-	TRBJ2-1	TRBD2	TGTGCCAGCAGCTTGGGACTAGCGGGGGCCCGATACAATGAGCAGTTCTTC	CASSLGLAGARYNEQFF
TRBV19	once	TRBJ2-1	-	TGTGCCAGTAGTATAGCGAGCCGGGGGAATGAGCAGTTCTTC	CASSIASRGNEQFF
TRBV7-2	-	TRBJ2-2	-	TGTGCCAGCAGCTTCGACAGGCTCATCACCGGGGAGCTGTTTTTT	CASSFDRLITGELFF
TRBV7-5	-	TRBJ1-5	-	TGTGTCAGAAGCTTACCCTATCCGGGACAAGGGGCTATCTATAGCAATCAGCCCCAGCATTTT	CVRSLPYPGQGAIYSNQPQHF
TRBV5-1	once	TRBJ1-1	-	TGCGCCAGCAGCCCATCGGTACCCCTAGACACTGAAGCTTTCTTT	CASSPSVPLDTEAFF
TRBV7-9	-	TRBJ2-5	TRBD1	TGTGCCAGCAGCCCAAGGACAGGGGGCCAAGAGACCCAGTACTTC	CASSPRTGGQETQYF
TRBV29-1	-	TRBJ1-1	-	TGCAGCGTTGAACCCAGGTTGTCGTCGAACACTGAAGCTTTCTTT	CSVEPRLSSNTEAFF
TRBV7-2	-	TRBJ2-3	-	TGTGCCAGCAGCTTAGTGTTCACAACAGATACGCAGTATTTT	CASSLVFTTDTQYF
TRBV7-3	-	TRBJ2-5	TRBD1	TGTGCCAGCAGCTTGAGCGGACAGGGGGAGACCCAGTACTTC	CASSLSGQGETQYF
TRBV19	-	TRBJ1-1	TRBD1	TGTGCCAGTAGTCCCGGGGACAGGGGGAAGAACACTGAAGCTTTCTTT	CASSPGDRGKNTEAFF